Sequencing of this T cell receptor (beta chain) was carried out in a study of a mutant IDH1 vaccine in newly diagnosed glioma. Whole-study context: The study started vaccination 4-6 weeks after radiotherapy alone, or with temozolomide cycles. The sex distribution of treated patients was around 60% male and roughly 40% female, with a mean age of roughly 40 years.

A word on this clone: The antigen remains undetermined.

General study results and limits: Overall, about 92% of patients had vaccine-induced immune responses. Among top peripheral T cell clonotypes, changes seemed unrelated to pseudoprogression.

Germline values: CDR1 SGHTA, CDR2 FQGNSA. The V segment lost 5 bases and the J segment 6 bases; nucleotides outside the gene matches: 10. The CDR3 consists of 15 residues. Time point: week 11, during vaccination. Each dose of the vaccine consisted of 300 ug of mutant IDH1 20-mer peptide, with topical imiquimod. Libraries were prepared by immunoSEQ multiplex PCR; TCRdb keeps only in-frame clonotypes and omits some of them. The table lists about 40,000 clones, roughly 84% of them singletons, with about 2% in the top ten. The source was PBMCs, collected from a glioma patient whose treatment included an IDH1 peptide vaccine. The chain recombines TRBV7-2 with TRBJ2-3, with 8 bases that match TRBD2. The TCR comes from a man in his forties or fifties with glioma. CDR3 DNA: TGTGCCAGCAGCCCTAGCGGGCTCGGGGGGGATACGCAGTATTTT. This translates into CASSPSGLGGDTQYF.